One and the same sample provided the 20 T cell receptor beta chains below, sequenced in a study of blood T cell repertoires in COVID-19. Produced via immunoSEQ multiplex PCR; TCRdb's table is partial and in-frame only. The table records 240,000 or so clones, approximately 80% of them present only once. The sequenced sample consisted of peripheral blood. These receptors originate from an elderly woman with acute or convalescent COVID-19.

This sequence joins TRBV6-5 and TRBJ1-3; D is unresolved. V lost 6 bases and J 2 bases, leaving 14 bases between the germline ends. Germline V lookup: CDR1 MNHEY, CDR2 SVGAGI. This CDR3 is built from 15 residues. The CDR3 region has the DNA TGTGCCAGCAGCGTATACTCCAACCCTGGAAACACCATATATTTT. Protein product: CASSVYSNPGNTIYF.

The gene calls are TRBV7-9 and TRBJ2-7; D may be TRBD2 (6 bases). V lost 3 bases and J lost 5, with 14 bases in between. Germline CDR1 reads SEHNR; CDR2 reads FQNEAQ (reference sequence). The CDR3 runs 14 residues. The CDR3 sequence: CASSFLGGINEQYF. In DNA form, the CDR3 reads TGTGCCAGCAGCTTCTTGGGGGGAATCAACGAGCAGTACTTC.

J is TRBJ1-6 and V is TRBV4-1, with 7 bases identical to TRBD1. Germline CDR1 and CDR2: MGHRA and YSYEKL. The V segment lost 1 base and the J segment 10 bases; nucleotides outside the gene matches: 10. This CDR3 contains 16 residues. CDR3 region: CASSQADRSPRSPLHF. The CDR3 coding sequence is TGCGCCAGCAGCCAAGCGGACAGGTCTCCCCGGTCACCCCTCCACTTT.

The chain recombines TRBV5-4 with TRBJ2-2; TRBD1 matches at 7 bases. Germline CDR1 reads SGHNT; CDR2 reads YYREEE (reference sequence). CDR3 size: 16 residues. V shed 3 bases and J 0 bases; nucleotides not matched to a gene: 5. For the CDR3, the DNA is TGTGCCAGCAGCTCGGGACAGACAGCGAACACCGGGGAGCTGTTTTTT. Translated: CASSSGQTANTGELFF.

The table lists this clone with a count of one. The chain uses TRBV6-5 and TRBJ2-7, with a weak D call TRBD1 (6 bases). The length of the CDR3 is 13 residues. CDR1 is MNHEY, CDR2 SVGAGI, per germline. The V end lost 6 bases, the J end lost 4 bases, and 13 bases lay between the germline ends. DNA for the CDR3: TGTGCCAGCAGACGCCCGACAGGTTACGAGCAGTACTTC. It encodes CASRRPTGYEQYF.

The rearrangement uses TRBV2 and TRBJ1-4; TRBD1 agrees at 9 bases. V lost 6 bases to trimming and J lost 7 bases; unmatched junction nucleotides: 6. The CDR3 totals 14 residues. In germline, CDR1 is SNHLY, CDR2 FYNNEI. The chain's CDR3 is CASRQGTGSEKLFF. The CDR3, as DNA: TGTGCCAGCAGGCAGGGGACAGGGAGTGAAAAACTGTTTTTT.

The chain has TRBV7-3 and TRBJ2-3; 8 nucleotides line up with TRBD2. Trimming removed 5 bases from V and 4 bases from J; junction bases left unmatched: 5. Germline CDR1 and CDR2: SGHTA and FQGTGA. The CDR3 has 14 residues. In DNA form, the CDR3 reads TGTGCCAGCAGCGTGCGGGGGGCCTCAGATACGCAGTATTTT. Translated: CASSVRGASDTQYF.

The CDR3 loop is CASSQSVHRGKAGELFF. CDR3 in DNA: TGCGCCAGCAGTCAATCTGTCCACAGGGGGAAGGCCGGGGAGCTGTTTTTT. The chain is built from TRBV23-1 and TRBJ2-2; 8 nucleotides line up with TRBD1. TRBV23-1 is reported as an ORF; its role is uncertain. This CDR3 has 17 residues. Unmatched junction bases numbered 9, after V lost 0 bases and J lost 6 bases.

This chain joins TRBV5-1 and TRBJ1-2, with D unresolved. Trimming removed 0 bases from V and 8 bases from J, with 8 bases in between. Germline V lookup: CDR1 SGHRS, CDR2 YFSETQ. The CDR3 sequence is 12 residues long. CDR3 protein: CASSLGLGGYTF. CDR3 nucleotides: TGCGCCAGCAGCTTGGGGCTCGGGGGCTACACCTTC.

This chain links TRBV5-8 with TRBJ2-7, with 7 bases that match TRBD2. V lost 4 bases, J lost 7 bases, and 14 bases stayed unmatched. Germline CDR1 SGHTS, CDR2 YDEGEE. The CDR3 is 15 amino acids. The CDR3 coding sequence is TGTGCCAGCAGCCCATGGACCTCGCGGGAGTGGGAGCAGTACTTC. Amino acid sequence: CASSPWTSREWEQYF.

The chain couples TRBV15 to TRBJ1-6, with a weak D call TRBD1 (6 bases). Per germline, CDR1 LNHNV and CDR2 YYDKDF (reference sequence). This CDR3 is built from 14 residues. V lost 8 bases and J 9 bases, leaving 17 bases between the germline ends. The CDR3, as DNA: TGTGCCACCTCCCGGGGAACAGGGTCTTCACCCCTCCACTTT. Translated: CATSRGTGSSPLHF.

The V gene is TRBV6-2 or TRBV6-3, the J gene TRBJ2-1, with D possibly matching TRBD1 (6 bases). Germline-derived CDR1 and CDR2 are MNHEY and SVGEGT. Trimming removed 2 bases from V and 5 bases from J, with 10 bases in between. This CDR3 comprises 14 residues. CDR3 nucleotide sequence: TGTGCCAGCAGTTACCCGACAGGAGACAATGAGCAGTTCTTC. Translation gives CASSYPTGDNEQFF.

The V and J genes are TRBV11-2 and TRBJ2-1, with unresolved D. The germline gives CDR1 SGHAT, CDR2 FQNNGV. V dropped 1 base and J dropped 5 bases, with 6 bases sitting between them. The CDR3 runs to 13 residues. DNA for the CDR3: TGTGCCAGCAGCTTAGGGCAGAACAATGAGCAGTTCTTC. It yields the protein CASSLGQNNEQFF.

V gene TRBV5-6 combines with J gene TRBJ2-2, with 10 bases fitting TRBD1. V shed 4 bases and J 2 bases; nucleotides not matched to a gene: 5. Germline V gene sequence: CDR1 SGHDT, CDR2 YYEEEE. This CDR3 region has 16 residues. The CDR3 DNA reads as TGTGCCAGCAGCCCAGGGACAGGGGCCAACACCGGGGAGCTGTTTTTT. It translates to CASSPGTGANTGELFF.

The V gene is TRBV2, the J gene TRBJ1-5, with D tentatively TRBD1 (5 bases). V lost 3 bases to trimming and J lost 2 bases, with 8 bases between them. Germline CDR1 SNHLY, CDR2 FYNNEI. The CDR3 has 14 residues. The CDR3 nucleotides read TGTGCCAGCAGTGAGACGGGGGGCAATCAGCCCCAGCATTTT. This codes for CASSETGGNQPQHF.

J is TRBJ2-2 and V is TRBV6-2 or TRBV6-3, with 9 bases aligning to TRBD1. V was pared by 1 base and J by 2 bases, with 2 bases of the junction left unmatched. Germline loops: CDR1 MNHEY, CDR2 SVGEGT. The CDR3 sequence is 16 residues long. The CDR3 DNA reads TGTGCCAGCAGTTACTGGGGACAGGGTAACACCGGGGAGCTGTTTTTT. Residues: CASSYWGQGNTGELFF.

Only one count was recorded for this clone. The V call is TRBV6-1, the J call TRBJ1-2, with TRBD1 identical over 8 bases. This CDR3 spans 15 amino acids. Germline assignment: CDR1 MNHNS and CDR2 SASEGT. Losses at the gene ends were 1 base for V and 5 bases for J; bases not matched to a gene: 6. DNA for the CDR3: TGTGCCAGCAGTGAAGGGGGGCGGACAGGGTATGGCTACACCTTC. This gives the protein CASSEGGRTGYGYTF.

This clone came up a few times. The rearrangement joins TRBV7-2 to TRBJ1-1, with TRBD1 matching 7 bases. CDR3 length equals 13 residues. CDR1 is SGHTA and CDR2 is FQGNSA in the germline V gene. V lost 4 bases and J lost 6; bases outside the gene matches: 5. CDR3 in amino acids: CASSYDRVAEAFF. The CDR3 DNA follows: TGTGCCAGCAGCTACGACAGGGTGGCTGAAGCTTTCTTT.

J is TRBJ2-1 and V is TRBV19, with D perhaps TRBD1 (6 bases). The germline V and J ends were trimmed by 5 bases and 5 bases, with 19 bases remaining between them. Germline CDR1 and CDR2: LNHDA and SQIVND (reference sequence). The CDR3 runs 16 residues. DNA for the CDR3: TGTGCCAGTAGTGGCTTGGACAGCCCAAGACACAATGAGCAGTTCTTC. Translated: CASSGLDSPRHNEQFF.

The rearrangement uses TRBV7-3 and TRBJ2-2, with 7 bases matching TRBD2. This CDR3 spans 18 amino acids. Germline CDR1 and CDR2: SGHTA and FQGTGA. Trimming cost V 2 bases and J 2 bases; bases outside gene matches: 11. In DNA, the CDR3 is TGTGCCAGCAGCTTACGGGGAGGGGTCTGGGGAAACACCGGGGAGCTGTTTTTT. It specifies CASSLRGGVWGNTGELFF.